This passage covers 25 T cell receptor beta chains from one sample sequenced in a study of blood T cell repertoires in COVID-19. Only in-frame clones appear in the TCRdb table, and some are missing; sequencing was by immunoSEQ multiplex PCR. Of 200,000 to 250,000 clones in the sample, more than 70% were seen once. Sequences were obtained from peripheral blood. All receptors derive from a human donor in a cohort sampled during active COVID-19.

The J gene is TRBJ1-1, the V gene TRBV18; no clear D. V gave up 3 bases and J gave up 3 bases, with 14 bases separating them. From germline, CDR1 is KGHSH and CDR2 LQKENI. The CDR3 consists of 15 residues. The CDR3 nucleotides read TGTGCCAGCTCACCTCGGCCGGGTTCGGACACTGAAGCTTTCTTT. Protein product: CASSPRPGSDTEAFF.

A note on this clone: Other DNA sequences from this sample encode an identical CDR3 as well. The rearrangement joins TRBV9 to TRBJ1-5, with TRBD1 matching 7 bases. The CDR3 contains 15 residues. After removal of 0 bases from V and 3 bases from J, the junction contained 3 bases not matched to a gene. The germline gives CDR1 SGDLS, CDR2 YYNGEE. CDR3 sequence: CASSVGTGLNQPQHF. The CDR3 nucleotides are TGTGCCAGCAGCGTAGGGACAGGCCTCAATCAGCCCCAGCATTTT.

The J gene is TRBJ1-3, the V gene TRBV3-1 (or the pseudogene TRBV3-2); the D is unclear. This CDR3 contains 13 residues. CDR1 is LGHDT and CDR2 is YNNKEL in the germline V gene (reference sequence). V lost 4 bases to trimming and J lost 3 bases, with 7 bases between them. The DNA for the CDR3 is TGTGCCAGCAGCCGGCGGGGTGGAAACACCATATATTTT. Protein sequence: CASSRRGGNTIYF.

The chain couples TRBV7-2 to TRBJ2-1, with 15 bases lining up with TRBD2. After removal of 4 bases from V and 8 bases from J, the junction contained 12 bases not matched to a gene. Germline assignment: CDR1 SGHTA and CDR2 FQGNSA. The CDR3 extends over 18 amino acids. The CDR3 loop is CASSSLGMGLAGGDEQFF. The CDR3, as DNA: TGTGCCAGCAGCTCTCTGGGAATGGGACTAGCGGGAGGTGATGAGCAGTTCTTC.

The rearrangement joins TRBV5-1 to TRBJ1-4; D unresolved. V was cut by 0 bases and J by 0 bases, with 6 bases left in between. CDR3 length: 15 residues. The germline CDR1 and CDR2 sequences are SGHRS and YFSETQ. This chain's CDR3 is CASSLAGATNEKLFF. CDR3 DNA: TGCGCCAGCAGCTTGGCGGGAGCAACTAATGAAAAACTGTTTTTT.

J is TRBJ1-4 and V is TRBV7-6; no clear D. The V gene lost 1 base and the J gene lost 8 bases, with 11 bases spanning the gap. The CDR3 consists of 14 residues. Germline V gene lookup returns CDR1 SGHVS and CDR2 FNYEAQ. This CDR3 reads CASSLVATGEKLFF. The CDR3 coding sequence is TGTGCCAGCAGCTTAGTGGCCACGGGAGAAAAACTGTTTTTT.

The gene calls are TRBV13 and TRBJ2-1, with 11 positions matching TRBD2. CDR3 size: 17 residues. CDR1 is PRHDT and CDR2 is FYEKMQ in the germline V gene (reference sequence). Losses at the gene ends were 0 bases for V and 6 bases for J; bases not matched to a gene: 7. The CDR3 region is CASSLGLAGGRSNEQFF. The DNA for the CDR3 is TGTGCCAGCAGCTTAGGATTAGCGGGAGGGCGGAGCAATGAGCAGTTCTTC.

The rearrangement links TRBV4-1 to TRBJ1-2, with TRBD1 as a possible D gene (5 bases). The CDR3 totals 15 residues. Germline V CDR1 and CDR2: MGHRA, YSYEKL. V lost 1 base and J lost 5, with 14 bases in between. The CDR3 DNA follows: TGCGCCAGCAGCCAAGGGGGGGACGGCAATTATGGCTACACCTTC. As protein: CASSQGGDGNYGYTF.

This chain connects TRBV19 to TRBJ1-1; TRBD1 matches at 7 bases. The CDR3 consists of 15 residues. Trimming cost V 8 bases and J 5 bases; bases outside gene matches: 14. CDR1 is LNHDA and CDR2 is SQIVND in the germline V gene (reference sequence). The CDR3 sequence: CASCRQGIRGTEAFF. In nucleotides, the CDR3 is TGTGCCAGTTGCAGACAGGGTATTCGGGGGACTGAAGCTTTCTTT. The complete variable domain, with remaining parts taken from reference TRBV19 and TRBJ1-1, reads DGGITQSPKYLFRKEGQNVTLSCEQNLNHDAMYWYRQDPGQGLRLIYYSQIVNDFQKGDIAEGYSVSREKKESFPLTVTSAQKNPTAFYLCASCRQGIRGTEAFFGQGTRLTVV.

The chain recombines TRBV7-9 with TRBJ2-3; D remains ambiguous. Germline values: CDR1 SEHNR, CDR2 FQNEAQ (reference sequence). V lost 1 base to trimming and J lost 1 base, with 6 bases between them. This CDR3 spans 14 amino acids. In DNA form, the CDR3 reads TGTGCCAGCAGCTTAGATCCAGGCACAGATACGCAGTATTTT. Translated: CASSLDPGTDTQYF. The whole variable domain, filled in from reference TRBV7-9 and TRBJ2-3, reads DTGVSQNPRHKITKRGQNVTFRCDPISEHNRLYWYRQTLGQGPEFLTYFQNEAQLEKSRLLSDRFSAERPKGSFSTLEIQRTEQGDSAMYLCASSLDPGTDTQYFGPGTRLTVL.

For this clone: At one end, the junction sequence differs from germline, possibly due to a read error. At the DNA level, this CDR3 is encoded by other sequences in the same sample as well. The genes are TRBV5-1 and TRBJ2-1; no firm D call. CDR1 and CDR2 (germline): SGHRS, YFSETQ. The CDR3 sequence is 16 residues long. This chain's CDR3 is CASSLETRASYNEQFF. CDR3 nucleotides: TGCGCCAGCAGTTTGGAAACCCGAGCTTCCTACAATGAGCAGTTCTTC.

V gene TRBV19 combines with J gene TRBJ1-1; D is undetermined. There are 14 residues in the CDR3. The germline V gene has CDR1 LNHDA and CDR2 SQIVND (reference sequence). V lost 7 bases to trimming and J lost 0 bases, with 12 bases between them. This CDR3 is CASKETLMNTEAFF. The CDR3 coding sequence is TGTGCCAGTAAAGAGACACTCATGAACACTGAAGCTTTCTTT.

This chain uses TRBV7-8 with TRBJ2-7, with TRBD1 as a possible D gene (6 bases). Germline CDR1 and CDR2: SGHVS and FQNEAQ. The CDR3 sequence is 13 residues long. The germline V and J ends were trimmed by 5 bases and 1 base, with 9 bases remaining between them. The DNA for the CDR3 is TGTGCCAGCAGCCATGACAGGTCCTACGAGCAGTACTTC. Translated, it gives CASSHDRSYEQYF. The complete variable domain, with remaining parts taken from reference TRBV7-8 and TRBJ2-7, reads GAGVSQSPRYKVAKRGQDVALRCDPISGHVSLFWYQQALGQGPEFLTYFQNEAQLDKSGLPSDRFFAERPEGSVSTLKIQRTQQEDSAVYLCASSHDRSYEQYFGPGTRLTVT.

V usage is TRBV29-1 and J usage is TRBJ1-2, with D tentatively TRBD1 (5 bases). Germline CDR1 and CDR2: SQVTM and ANQGSEA. Between the trimmed V and J ends, which lost 1 base and 3 bases, there was a span of 6 bases. The CDR3 extends over 12 amino acids. The CDR3 is CSVEGGDYGYTF. The DNA of the CDR3 is TGCAGCGTTGAAGGGGGGGACTATGGCTACACCTTC.

The J gene is TRBJ1-2, the V gene TRBV14; D may be TRBD1 (6 bases). Trimming shortened V by 4 bases and J by 2 bases, and 8 bases separated the two germline ends. Germline V gene data show CDR1 as SGHDN and CDR2 as FVKESK. CDR3 size: 13 residues. The CDR3 is CASSPTGNYGYTF. The DNA for the CDR3 is TGTGCCAGCAGCCCCACAGGGAACTATGGCTACACCTTC.

This clone was counted between two and nine times. CDR3 sequence (DNA): TGTGCCAGCAGCTCTATGGGCAATCAGCCCCAGCATTTT. It translates to CASSSMGNQPQHF. This rearrangement joins TRBV7-2 to TRBJ1-5; no firm D call. Between the trimmed V and J ends, which lost 4 bases and 2 bases, there was a span of 6 bases. This CDR3 contains 13 residues. CDR1 is SGHTA and CDR2 is FQGNSA in the germline V gene.

The rearrangement joins TRBV5-6 to TRBJ1-5, with 7 positions matching TRBD1. The CDR3 contains 15 residues. The V segment lost 4 bases and the J segment 4 bases; nucleotides outside the gene matches: 8. Germline lookup yields CDR1 SGHDT and CDR2 YYEEEE. CDR3: CASSIIGQDNQPQHF. The CDR3, as DNA: TGTGCCAGCAGCATCATCGGACAGGATAATCAGCCCCAGCATTTT.

This clone was observed a few times. This chain connects TRBV3-1 (or the pseudogene TRBV3-2) to TRBJ1-2, with D possibly TRBD1 on 6 matching bases. The germline CDR1 and CDR2 sequences are LGHDT and YNNKEL (reference sequence). Trimming stripped 5 bases from V and 4 bases from J, with 17 bases between. CDR3 length: 15 amino acids. The CDR3 here is CASSDTGPAPYGYTF. The CDR3 DNA reads TGTGCCAGCAGCGATACAGGGCCCGCGCCCTATGGCTACACCTTC.

This clone showed up just a few times. As DNA, the CDR3 is TGTGCCAGCAGTTCCCGGGACAGGGCCTACAATGAGCAGTTCTTC. This encodes CASSSRDRAYNEQFF. The rearrangement links TRBV28 to TRBJ2-1; 9 nucleotides line up with TRBD1. J gave up 2 bases and V 4 bases, and 3 bases lay outside the gene matches. The CDR3 runs to 15 residues. The germline CDR1 and CDR2 sequences are MDHEN and SYDVKM.

A remark on this clone: Other nucleotide sequences in the sample specify the same CDR3. The CDR3 DNA reads TGTGCCAGTAGTCCACGACAGGGAGCTAATGAAAAACTGTTTTTT. It specifies CASSPRQGANEKLFF. The V gene is TRBV19, the J gene TRBJ1-4; 7 positions match TRBD1. J gave up 3 bases and V 5 bases, and 6 bases lay outside the gene matches. This CDR3 comprises 15 residues. CDR1 is LNHDA and CDR2 is SQIVND in the germline V gene (reference sequence).

Worth noting for this clone: This same CDR3 is encoded by further DNA sequences in the sample. The chain combines TRBV7-2 with TRBJ1-2; D remains ambiguous. Between the trimmed V and J ends, which lost 3 bases and 0 bases, there was a span of 17 bases. CDR1 and CDR2 from the germline V gene are SGHTA and FQGNSA. The CDR3 runs to 17 residues. The CDR3, as DNA: TGTGCCAGCAGCTTGACGGCAGGTGGGCAAGCTAACTATGGCTACACCTTC. It yields the protein CASSLTAGGQANYGYTF.

This clone has more than one count but fewer than ten. The J gene is TRBJ2-3, the V gene TRBV2; possible D gene TRBD1, 5 bases. The CDR3 covers 14 residues. V shed 4 bases and J shed 1 base, with 9 bases lying between them. CDR1 SNHLY and CDR2 FYNNEI come from the germline V gene. The CDR3 bases are TGTGCCAGCAGTGTCTTGGGGCGCACAGATACGCAGTATTTT. Protein product: CASSVLGRTDTQYF.

This chain connects TRBV7-9 to TRBJ2-6; D uncertain. Trimming took off 3 bases at V and 7 bases at J, with 10 bases between the two ends. CDR3 length: 14 residues. Germline CDR1 is SEHNR and CDR2 is FQNEAQ (reference sequence). This chain's CDR3 is CASSFDTAANVLTF. As DNA, the CDR3 is TGTGCCAGCAGCTTTGATACTGCCGCCAACGTCCTGACTTTC.

The chain employs TRBV18 and TRBJ1-1, with TRBD1 matching 7 bases. Germline lookup yields CDR1 KGHSH and CDR2 LQKENI. The CDR3 length is 17 residues. Germline trimming cut 4 bases from V and 0 bases from J; bases unmatched to any gene: 11. The CDR3 loop is CASSRNRDRTMNTEAFF. Written as DNA, the CDR3 is TGTGCCAGCTCACGGAATAGGGACAGAACCATGAACACTGAAGCTTTCTTT.

This clone appeared once. This chain links TRBV5-1 with TRBJ1-2, with TRBD1 matching over 7 bases. Germline V CDR1 and CDR2: SGHRS, YFSETQ. The CDR3 consists of 13 residues. With 0 bases clipped from V and 6 bases from J, the junction kept 2 bases outside the gene matches. DNA of the CDR3: TGCGCCAGCAGCTTGGAGGGGGCGGATGGCTACACCTTC. This translates into CASSLEGADGYTF.